The TCR beta chain under discussion was sequenced for a study of cytomegalovirus exposure and HLA in healthy donors. Study-wide context: Genotyping of 400 or so donors showed that around 85% belonged to the Caucasian-associated ancestry cluster. Study results and limitations: A later analysis found most CMV-associated TCR beta chains apparently HLA-restricted. Most TCR sequences showed up rarely, but some public TCRs showed up in many donors. The study carried out a later analysis of TCR beta sequences. It associated about 15,000 of them with specific HLA alleles at a false discovery rate of 0.05.

On this clone itself: The antigen is not known.

The PCR was carried out with 60 Vbeta primers and 13 Jbeta primers. The protocol was immunoSEQ multiplex PCR, while the TCRdb copy is restricted to in-frame clones and leaves out a portion. This table has 130,000 or so clones, 74% appearing once. This sequence was found in a man aged 18 to 35 in good health and CMV-seropositive. Sequencing used PBMCs.

The CDR3 spells CASSKQTDTQYF. In DNA form, the CDR3 reads TGTGCCAGCAGCAAACAGACAGATACGCAGTATTTT. The genes are TRBV28 and TRBJ2-3; D is ambiguous. Deletions cut 6 bases from V and 3 bases from J, with 7 bases between. This CDR3 has 12 amino acids. The V gene's germline CDR1 is MDHEN and CDR2 SYDVKM.